This TCR beta chain was obtained from a study of blood T cell repertoires in COVID-19. Study overall: The United States, Italy and Spain provided the acute and convalescent COVID-19 samples. T cells, B-cell-depleted T cells, or PBMCs provided the cDNA or gDNA that served as material.

Germline CDR1 reads SGHAT; CDR2 reads FQNNGV. Trimming stripped 0 bases from V and 4 bases from J, with 12 bases between. The CDR3 spans 15 residues. Authors' methods: Amplification of reference gene primers provided the estimated nucleated cell counts. Profiled with immunoSEQ multiplex PCR; TCRdb holds only in-frame clones, not every one. V, J and clone size were drawn from that table, and D and trimming were deduced from the DNA. Of approximately 170,000 clones listed, about 87% are singletons. The sequence was collected from a man aged 55 to 70 with acute or convalescent COVID-19. Material: peripheral blood. V is TRBV11-2 and J is TRBJ2-5; TRBD2 is a possible D gene (5 bases). In DNA, the CDR3 is TGTGCCAGCAGCTTAGAGCGGCGGGTCCGAGAGACCCAGTACTTC. Amino acid sequence: CASSLERRVRETQYF.